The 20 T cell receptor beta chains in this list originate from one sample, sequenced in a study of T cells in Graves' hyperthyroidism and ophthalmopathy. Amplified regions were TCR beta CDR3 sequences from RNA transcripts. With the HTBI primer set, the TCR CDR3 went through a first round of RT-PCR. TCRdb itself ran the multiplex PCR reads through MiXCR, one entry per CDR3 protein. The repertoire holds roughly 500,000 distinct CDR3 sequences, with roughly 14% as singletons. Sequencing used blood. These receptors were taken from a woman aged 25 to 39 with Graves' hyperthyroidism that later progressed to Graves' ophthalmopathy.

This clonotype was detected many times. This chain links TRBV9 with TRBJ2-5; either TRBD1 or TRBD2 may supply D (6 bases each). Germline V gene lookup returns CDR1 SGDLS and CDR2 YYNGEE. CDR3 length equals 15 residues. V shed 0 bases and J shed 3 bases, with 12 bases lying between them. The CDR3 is CASSVVDRGEETQYF. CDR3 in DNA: TGTGCCAGCAGCGTAGTAGATAGGGGGGAAGAGACCCAGTACTTC.

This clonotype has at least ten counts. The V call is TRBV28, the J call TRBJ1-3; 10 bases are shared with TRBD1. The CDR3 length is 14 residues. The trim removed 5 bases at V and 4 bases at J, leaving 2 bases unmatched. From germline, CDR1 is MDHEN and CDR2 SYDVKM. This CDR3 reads CASSPGQGGNTIYF. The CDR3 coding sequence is TGTGCCAGCAGTCCGGGACAGGGGGGAAACACCATATATTTT.

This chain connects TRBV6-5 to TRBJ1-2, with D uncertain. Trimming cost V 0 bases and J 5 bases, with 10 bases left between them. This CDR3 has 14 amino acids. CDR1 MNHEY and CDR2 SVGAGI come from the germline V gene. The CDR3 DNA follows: TGTGCCAGCAGTTACTCGCAAGAGTCTTATGGCTACACCTTC. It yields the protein CASSYSQESYGYTF.

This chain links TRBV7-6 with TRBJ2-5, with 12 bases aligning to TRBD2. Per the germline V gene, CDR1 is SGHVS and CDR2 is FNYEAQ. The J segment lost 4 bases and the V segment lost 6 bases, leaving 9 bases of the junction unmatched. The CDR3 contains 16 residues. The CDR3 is CASRPTSGSFVETQYF. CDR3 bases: TGTGCCAGCAGACCGACTAGCGGGAGTTTTGTAGAGACCCAGTACTTC.

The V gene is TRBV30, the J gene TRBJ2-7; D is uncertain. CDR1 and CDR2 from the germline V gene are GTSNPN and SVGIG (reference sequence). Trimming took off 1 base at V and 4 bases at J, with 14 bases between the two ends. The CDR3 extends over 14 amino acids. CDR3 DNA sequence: TGTGCCTGGAGTGGAGAGCGCACATCTTACGAGCAGTACTTC. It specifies CAWSGERTSYEQYF.

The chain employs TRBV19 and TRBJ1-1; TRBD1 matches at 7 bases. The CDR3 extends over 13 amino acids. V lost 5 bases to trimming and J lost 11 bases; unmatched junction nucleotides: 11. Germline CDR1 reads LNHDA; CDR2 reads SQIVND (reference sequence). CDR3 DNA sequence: TGTGCCAGTAGTCAGGGACAGTTTGGCCCTGCTTTCTTT. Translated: CASSQGQFGPAFF.

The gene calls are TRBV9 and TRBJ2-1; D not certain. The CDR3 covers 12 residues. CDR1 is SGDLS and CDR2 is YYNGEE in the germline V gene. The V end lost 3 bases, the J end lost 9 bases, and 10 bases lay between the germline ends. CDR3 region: CASSGYEAEQFF. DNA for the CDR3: TGTGCCAGCAGCGGGTATGAAGCTGAGCAGTTCTTC.

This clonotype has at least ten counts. The CDR3 sequence: CASSGRRDGNSPLHF. For the CDR3, the DNA is TGTGCCAGCAGTGGGCGACGGGATGGTAATTCACCCCTCCACTTT. The chain joins TRBV6-1 to TRBJ1-6; D unresolved. Germline lookup yields CDR1 MNHNS and CDR2 SASEGT. This CDR3 contains 15 residues. Trimming pared 4 bases from V and 6 bases from J, leaving 13 bases between.

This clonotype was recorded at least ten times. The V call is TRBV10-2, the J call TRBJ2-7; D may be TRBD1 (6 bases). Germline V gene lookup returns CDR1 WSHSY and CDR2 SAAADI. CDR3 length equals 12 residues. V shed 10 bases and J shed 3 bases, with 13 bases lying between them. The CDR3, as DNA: TGCGCCACCGCTCCCAGGGGCTACGAGCAGTACTTC. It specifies CATAPRGYEQYF.

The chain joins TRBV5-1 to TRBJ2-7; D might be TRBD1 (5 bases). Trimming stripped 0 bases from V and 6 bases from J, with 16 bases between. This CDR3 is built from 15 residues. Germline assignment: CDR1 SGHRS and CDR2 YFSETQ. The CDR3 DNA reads TGCGCCAGCAGCTTGGCCCAGGGTGGACCCTGCGAGCAGTACTTC. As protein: CASSLAQGGPCEQYF.

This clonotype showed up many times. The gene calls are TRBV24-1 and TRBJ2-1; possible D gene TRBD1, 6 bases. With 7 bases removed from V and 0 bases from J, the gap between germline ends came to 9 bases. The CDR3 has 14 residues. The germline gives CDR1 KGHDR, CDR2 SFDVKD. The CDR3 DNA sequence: TGTGCCACCAGGGACAGCCTCTCCTACAATGAGCAGTTCTTC. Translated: CATRDSLSYNEQFF.

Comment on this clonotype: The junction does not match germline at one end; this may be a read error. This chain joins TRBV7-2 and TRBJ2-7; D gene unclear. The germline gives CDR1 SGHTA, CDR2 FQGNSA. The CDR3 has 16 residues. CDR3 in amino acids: CASNSPKNADGYEHYF. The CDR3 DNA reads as TGTGCCAGCAACTCACCCAAAAACGCTGACGGTTACGAGCACTACTTC.

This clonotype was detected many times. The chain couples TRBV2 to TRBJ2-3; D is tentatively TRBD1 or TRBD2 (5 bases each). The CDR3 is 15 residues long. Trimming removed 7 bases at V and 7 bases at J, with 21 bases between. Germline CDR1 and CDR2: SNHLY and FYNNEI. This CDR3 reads CASTSTDPGPHTQYF. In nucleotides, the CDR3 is TGTGCCAGCACCTCGACGGACCCGGGACCTCATACGCAGTATTTT.

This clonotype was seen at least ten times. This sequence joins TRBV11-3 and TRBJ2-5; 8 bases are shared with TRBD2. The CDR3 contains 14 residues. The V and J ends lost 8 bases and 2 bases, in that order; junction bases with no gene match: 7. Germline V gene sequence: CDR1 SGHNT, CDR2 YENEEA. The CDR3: CASVGVAGQETQYF. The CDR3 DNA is TGTGCCAGCGTCGGCGTAGCGGGGCAAGAGACCCAGTACTTC.

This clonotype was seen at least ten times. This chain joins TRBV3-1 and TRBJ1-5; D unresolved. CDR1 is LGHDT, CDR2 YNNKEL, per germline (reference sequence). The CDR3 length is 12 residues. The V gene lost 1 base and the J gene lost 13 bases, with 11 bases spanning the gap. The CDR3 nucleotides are TGTGCCAGCAGCCAAGGAGGTCGGTCGCAGCATTTT. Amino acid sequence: CASSQGGRSQHF.

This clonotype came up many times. CDR3 protein: CASEISGVREQFF. The DNA for the CDR3 is TGTGCCAGCGAGATTAGCGGGGTTCGGGAGCAGTTCTTC. The chain has TRBV6-1 and TRBJ2-1; the match to TRBD2 covers 8 bases. Germline V gene lookup returns CDR1 MNHNS and CDR2 SASEGT. This CDR3 comprises 13 residues. V lost 8 bases and J lost 10; bases outside the gene matches: 10.

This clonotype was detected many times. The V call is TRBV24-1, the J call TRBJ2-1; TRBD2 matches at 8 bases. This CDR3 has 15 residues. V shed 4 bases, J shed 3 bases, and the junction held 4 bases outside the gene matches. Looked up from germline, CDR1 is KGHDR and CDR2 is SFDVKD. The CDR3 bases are TGTGCCACCAGTGAGGCTAGCGGGCTCTACAATGAGCAGTTCTTC. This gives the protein CATSEASGLYNEQFF.

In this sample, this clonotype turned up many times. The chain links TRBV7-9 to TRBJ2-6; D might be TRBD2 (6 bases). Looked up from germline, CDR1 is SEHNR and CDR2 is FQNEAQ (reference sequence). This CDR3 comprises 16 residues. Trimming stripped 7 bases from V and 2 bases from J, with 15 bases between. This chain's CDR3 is CASTPISGAGANVLTF. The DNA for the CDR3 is TGTGCCAGCACCCCAATTAGCGGAGCTGGGGCCAACGTCCTGACTTTC.

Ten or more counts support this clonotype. The CDR3 loop is CASSPREETQYF. CDR3 DNA sequence: TGTGCCAGCTCACCACGCGAAGAGACCCAGTACTTC. The V call is TRBV18, the J call TRBJ2-5; D not resolved. From germline, CDR1 is KGHSH and CDR2 LQKENI. V was shortened by 1 base and J by 3 bases, with 3 bases between the two germline ends. CDR3 length: 12 residues.

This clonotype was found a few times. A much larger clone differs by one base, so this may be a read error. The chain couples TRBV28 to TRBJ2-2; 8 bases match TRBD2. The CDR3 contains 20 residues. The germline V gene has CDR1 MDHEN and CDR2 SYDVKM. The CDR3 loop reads CASTSFRGGAAGDRTGEPFF. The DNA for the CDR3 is TGTGCCAGCACCTCCTTTAGGGGTGGGGCAGCGGGAGATCGGACCGGGGAGCCGTTTTTT.